These 16 T cell receptor beta chains came from one sample sequenced in a study of blood T cell repertoires in COVID-19. Some clones are missing from TCRdb's copy, which holds only in-frame ones; the method was immunoSEQ multiplex PCR. The sample has 200,000 to 250,000 clones; roughly nine tenths are singletons. Sequencing was done on a sample of PBMCs or T cells enriched from blood (not recorded which). The origin of the receptors is a woman aged 25 to 45 with acute COVID-19.

In its sample, this clone was seen a few times. The rearrangement links TRBV3-1 (or the pseudogene TRBV3-2) to TRBJ1-1, with D tentatively TRBD1 (6 bases). The CDR3 totals 12 residues. Germline CDR1 LGHDT, CDR2 YNNKEL (reference sequence). Trimming cost V 3 bases and J 8 bases, with 10 bases left between them. The CDR3 loop is CASSHSGTEAFF. CDR3 in DNA: TGTGCCAGCAGCCATTCCGGGACAGAAGCTTTCTTT.

The V gene is TRBV14, the J gene TRBJ1-1; no firm D call. CDR3 length equals 14 residues. From germline, CDR1 is SGHDN and CDR2 FVKESK. Trimming removed 5 bases at V and 1 base at J, with 11 bases between. This CDR3 is CASSFTLRNTEAFF. The CDR3 DNA reads as TGTGCCAGCAGCTTCACCCTAAGGAACACTGAAGCTTTCTTT.

The V gene is TRBV27, the J gene TRBJ2-2; 9 nucleotides match TRBD1. The ends lost 7 bases at V and 1 base at J; junction bases unmatched: 4. CDR1 and CDR2 from the germline V gene are MNHEY and SMNVEV (reference sequence). The CDR3 runs 15 residues. CDR3: CASMTTGGNTGELFF. As DNA, the CDR3 is TGTGCCAGCATGACGACAGGGGGGAACACCGGGGAGCTGTTTTTT.

The chain is built from TRBV20-1 and TRBJ1-1, with TRBD1 as a possible D gene (5 bases). V was shortened by 6 bases and J by 8 bases, with 13 bases between the two germline ends. The CDR3 totals 11 residues. CDR1 is DFQATT and CDR2 is SNEGSKA in the germline V gene (reference sequence). CDR3 sequence reads: CSAHSGGEAFF. The CDR3 region has the DNA TGCAGTGCGCATTCCGGGGGAGAAGCTTTCTTT.

The rearrangement uses TRBV27 and TRBJ2-7, with 9 nucleotides matching TRBD1. CDR1 is MNHEY, CDR2 SMNVEV, per germline (reference sequence). CDR3 length: 15 amino acids. The ends lost 6 bases at V and 3 bases at J; junction bases unmatched: 9. Here the CDR3 reads CASSLSGDRVYEQYF. For the CDR3, the DNA is TGTGCCAGCAGCCTTTCCGGGGACAGGGTCTACGAGCAGTACTTC.

The chain recombines TRBV24-1 with TRBJ1-2; weak D call: TRBD1 (6 bases). CDR3 length: 14 amino acids. CDR1 and CDR2 (germline): KGHDR, SFDVKD. The germline V and J ends were trimmed by 4 bases and 8 bases, with 16 bases remaining between them. The CDR3 sequence: CATSDMTGPTGYTF. CDR3 coding DNA: TGTGCCACCAGTGACATGACAGGTCCCACGGGCTACACCTTC.

The chain employs TRBV19 and TRBJ1-5; 7 bases agree with TRBD1. V was clipped by 5 bases and J by 5 bases; unmatched bases: 6. Germline lookup yields CDR1 LNHDA and CDR2 SQIVND (reference sequence). This CDR3 region has 14 residues. The CDR3 loop reads CASSSTGNYQPQHF. CDR3 in DNA: TGTGCCAGTAGTTCGACAGGGAATTATCAGCCCCAGCATTTT.

This chain connects TRBV6-5 to TRBJ1-1, with 9 nucleotides matching TRBD1. CDR1 and CDR2 (germline): MNHEY, SVGAGI. Trimming cost V 6 bases and J 4 bases; bases outside gene matches: 6. CDR3 size: 14 residues. The CDR3 protein is CASSRDRVLTEAFF. In DNA, the CDR3 is TGTGCCAGCAGCCGGGACAGGGTTCTCACTGAAGCTTTCTTT.

The gene calls are TRBV6-5 and TRBJ2-7; TRBD1 might be the D (5 bases). The CDR3 consists of 12 residues. CDR1 is MNHEY, CDR2 SVGAGI, per germline. V was cut by 6 bases and J by 2 bases, with 8 bases left in between. CDR3 bases: TGTGCCAGCAGGGCAGGGCCCTACGAGCAGTACTTC. Its translation is CASRAGPYEQYF.

The rearrangement joins TRBV5-1 to TRBJ2-2; TRBD1 is a possible D gene (6 bases). The V gene's germline CDR1 is SGHRS and CDR2 YFSETQ. The CDR3 consists of 16 residues. Trimming cost V 5 bases and J 1 base, with 15 bases left between them. CDR3 loop: CASRPPGTLNTGELFF. The CDR3 region has the DNA TGCGCCAGCAGACCTCCCGGGACACTGAACACCGGGGAGCTGTTTTTT.

J is TRBJ1-2 and V is TRBV30; D unresolved. V was shortened by 4 bases and J by 4 bases, with 10 bases between the two germline ends. The germline gives CDR1 GTSNPN, CDR2 SVGIG (reference sequence). The CDR3 spans 12 residues. The CDR3 sequence: CAWTRGGYGYTF. DNA for the CDR3: TGTGCCTGGACTCGTGGAGGCTATGGCTACACCTTC.

This rearrangement joins TRBV6-2 or TRBV6-3 to TRBJ2-1; 10 bases line up with TRBD2. Germline CDR1 is MNHEY and CDR2 is SVGEGT. With V trimmed by 5 bases and J by 4 bases, 8 bases remained unmatched. The CDR3 has 16 amino acids. The CDR3 loop reads CASSDRTSGTYNEQFF. The DNA for the CDR3 is TGTGCCAGCAGTGATCGGACTAGCGGAACATACAATGAGCAGTTCTTC.

J is TRBJ1-2 and V is TRBV11-2; TRBD1 aligns across 9 bases. Unmatched junction bases numbered 4, after V lost 0 bases and J lost 8 bases. CDR1 SGHAT and CDR2 FQNNGV come from the germline V gene. This CDR3 is built from 14 residues. In DNA form, the CDR3 reads TGTGCCAGCAGCTTAGAATGGGACAGGGAGGGCTACACCTTC. It is translated as CASSLEWDREGYTF.

The V call is TRBV27, the J call TRBJ2-4; perhaps TRBD1 as D (6 bases). Deletions cut 3 bases from V and 7 bases from J, with 10 bases between. CDR1 and CDR2 (germline): MNHEY, SMNVEV (reference sequence). There are 13 residues in the CDR3. Written as DNA, the CDR3 is TGTGCCAGCAGTTTCGTAGGACAGAACATTCAGTACTTC. As protein: CASSFVGQNIQYF.

A remark on this clone: One end of the junction does not line up with germline, which may come from a read error. The chain couples TRBV7-8 to TRBJ1-3, with TRBD1 matching 7 bases. Per germline, CDR1 SGHVS and CDR2 FQNEAQ. The CDR3 has 14 residues. DNA for the CDR3: TGTGCCAGCAGCTTAGAAGCAGGGGGAGTTTTCCTTTTTTTT. Amino acid sequence: CASSLEAGGVFLFF.

The rearrangement links TRBV28 to TRBJ1-4; maybe TRBD1 (5 bases). This CDR3 region has 13 residues. Germline CDR1 is MDHEN and CDR2 is SYDVKM. Trimming took off 10 bases at V and 5 bases at J, with 14 bases between the two ends. The CDR3 region has the DNA TGTGCCACACAAAGACAGACAAATGAAAAACTGTTTTTT. Translated, it gives CATQRQTNEKLFF.